The 10 T cell receptor beta chains below all came from one sample that was sequenced in a study of T cells after yellow fever vaccination (dated by TCRdb to between 2017 and 2020). What the treatment or condition label conveys for this sample: live attenuated yellow fever vaccine strain. The library came from 5' RACE. Sequenced using an Illumina HiSeq 2500. TCRdb redid the processing of the public reads, applying fastp at Q25 and MiXCR, and retained in-frame beta chains. Entries are consolidated by CDR3 protein sequence, retaining the most common genes and DNA. The sample includes some 600,000 distinct CDR3 sequences, with roughly an eighth observed a single time. The ten biggest clones cover around 14% of the sample. Sample: PBMCs, taken on the day of the yellow fever booster vaccination. These receptors all stem from a man aged 25 to 45 who received the YFV17D yellow fever vaccine.

The chain joins TRBV10-1 to TRBJ2-1; TRBD2 agrees at 7 bases. The CDR3 has 14 residues. Trimming removed 4 bases from V and 7 bases from J; junction bases left unmatched: 7. Germline V gene data show CDR1 as WNHNN and CDR2 as SYGVQD (reference sequence). The CDR3 coding sequence is TGCGCCAGCAGTGCGCTAGCGGAAAGGAATGAGCAGTTCTTC. This gives the protein CASSALAERNEQFF.

Details on this clonotype: The CDR3 end shows no conserved phenylalanine or tryptophan, and so a read error is likely. The chain has TRBV20-1 and TRBJ2-1; D perhaps matches TRBD2 (5 bases). V was pared by 3 bases and J by 2 bases, with 11 bases between. This CDR3 spans 14 amino acids. In germline, CDR1 is DFQATT, CDR2 SNEGSKA (reference sequence). CDR3 DNA: TGCAGTGCTAGCGGCGGGTTTACCTACAATGAGCAGTTCTTA. It translates to CSASGGFTYNEQFL.

The gene calls are TRBV7-2 and TRBJ2-1; no clear D gene. Germline V gene lookup returns CDR1 SGHTA and CDR2 FQGNSA. The CDR3 consists of 12 residues. Trimming took off 5 bases at V and 12 bases at J, with 14 bases between the two ends. The CDR3 protein is CASSGEAGVQFF. DNA for the CDR3: TGTGCCAGCAGCGGGGAAGCTGGGGTGCAGTTCTTC.

The count of this clonotype is one. The chain has TRBV2 and TRBJ1-4; possibly TRBD1 for D (5 bases). Germline CDR1 is SNHLY and CDR2 is FYNNEI. V was shortened by 5 bases and J by 5 bases, with 12 bases between the two germline ends. There are 14 residues in the CDR3. CDR3 protein: CASSLDRSNEKLFF. DNA for the CDR3: TGTGCCAGCAGTCTCGACAGATCAAATGAAAAACTGTTTTTT. The full variable domain, with the rest looked up from reference TRBV2 and TRBJ1-4, is EPEVTQTPSHQVTQMGQEVILRCVPISNHLYFYWYRQILGQKVEFLVSFYNNEISEKSEIFDDQFSVERPDGSNFTLKIRSTKLEDSAMYFCASSLDRSNEKLFFGSGTQLSVL.

The chain links TRBV5-1 to TRBJ2-1; 7 bases align to TRBD2. The junction had 16 bases not matched to a gene; V was cut back by 6 bases and J by 10 bases. The CDR3 contains 15 residues. The germline V gene has CDR1 SGHRS and CDR2 YFSETQ. CDR3 bases: TGCGCCAGCATGGTTTCGGTAGGCGGGAGTTCCGAGCAGTTCTTC. Its protein product is CASMVSVGGSSEQFF.

This clonotype was recorded only once. CDR3 in DNA: TGTGCCAGCAGCTGGGGACTAGCGGGAGACTACGAGCAGTACTTC. It codes for CASSWGLAGDYEQYF. The chain is built from TRBV5-6 and TRBJ2-7; 14 bases are a match to TRBD2. CDR1 and CDR2 from the germline V gene are SGHDT and YYEEEE. The V and J ends lost 3 bases and 3 bases, in that order; junction bases with no gene match: 2. CDR3 size: 15 residues.

This clonotype showed up just a few times. This chain connects TRBV6-2 or TRBV6-3 to TRBJ1-1; the D gene is possibly TRBD1 (6 bases). Germline V gene sequence: CDR1 MNHEY, CDR2 SVGEGT. The CDR3 has 13 amino acids. V was shortened by 10 bases and J by 0 bases, with 12 bases between the two germline ends. The CDR3 sequence: CATGDLMNTEAFF. The DNA for the CDR3 is TGTGCCACAGGGGACTTGATGAACACTGAAGCTTTCTTT.

V gene TRBV6-5 combines with J gene TRBJ2-2; possibly TRBD1 for D (6 bases). With 0 bases removed from V and 5 bases from J, the gap between germline ends came to 13 bases. The length of the CDR3 is 16 residues. Germline loops: CDR1 MNHEY, CDR2 SVGAGI. The CDR3 here is CASSYSVPGETGELFF. The CDR3 nucleotides read TGTGCCAGCAGTTACTCGGTTCCAGGGGAAACCGGGGAGCTGTTTTTT.

The chain uses TRBV6-1 and TRBJ2-1; 10 bases are shared with TRBD2. The length of the CDR3 is 15 residues. With V trimmed by 9 bases and J by 3 bases, 8 bases remained unmatched. Germline V gene sequence: CDR1 MNHNS, CDR2 SASEGT. CDR3 amino acids: CASGDSGRFYNEQFF. The CDR3 nucleotides read TGTGCCAGTGGGGATAGCGGGAGGTTCTACAATGAGCAGTTCTTC.

This clonotype was seen a few times. The V call is TRBV12-3 or TRBV12-4, the J call TRBJ1-1, with D maybe TRBD1 (5 bases). Between the trimmed V and J ends, which lost 6 bases and 0 bases, there was a span of 17 bases. This CDR3 contains 16 residues. Written as DNA, the CDR3 is TGTGCCAGCAGGCCTTCAGGGCCTGGGGTGAACACTGAAGCTTTCTTT. Protein sequence: CASRPSGPGVNTEAFF.